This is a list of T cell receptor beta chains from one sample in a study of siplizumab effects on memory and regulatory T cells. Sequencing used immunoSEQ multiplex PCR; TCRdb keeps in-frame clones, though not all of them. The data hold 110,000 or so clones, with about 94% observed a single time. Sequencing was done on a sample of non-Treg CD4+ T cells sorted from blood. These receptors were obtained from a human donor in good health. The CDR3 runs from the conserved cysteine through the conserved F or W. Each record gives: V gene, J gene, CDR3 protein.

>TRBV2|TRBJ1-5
CASSGVGQNQPQHF
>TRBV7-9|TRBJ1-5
CASRHGEGDQHF
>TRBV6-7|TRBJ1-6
CASSSPQGGSPLHF
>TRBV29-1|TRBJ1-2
CSVEFHTGYTF
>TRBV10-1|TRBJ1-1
CASSEGSYGDTEAFF
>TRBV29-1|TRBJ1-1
CSVEGRMNTEAFF
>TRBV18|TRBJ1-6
CASSPGGGRNSPLHF
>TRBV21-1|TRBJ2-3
CASSKVRVYRGLSLTDTQYF
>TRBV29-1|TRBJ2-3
CSVPPGIGREDTQYF
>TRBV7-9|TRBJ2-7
CASSTTSGLTYEQYF
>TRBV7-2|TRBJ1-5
CASSYGQALWSNQPQHF
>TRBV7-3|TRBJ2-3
CASSPGQANTQYF
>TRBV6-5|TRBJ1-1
CASRVDRYLEAFF
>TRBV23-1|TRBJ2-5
CASGYTRATQYF
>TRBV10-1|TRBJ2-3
CASSVYPSGGAEDTQYF
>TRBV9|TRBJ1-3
CASSPPQGLSGNTIYF
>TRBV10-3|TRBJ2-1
CAISDRAGAYNEQFF
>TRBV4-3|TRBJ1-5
CASSQDLGLGNQPQHF
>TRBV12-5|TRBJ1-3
CASGLVRENTIYF
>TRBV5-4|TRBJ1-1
CASSLGMGQLNTEAFF
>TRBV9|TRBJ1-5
CASSVDLSGQPQHF
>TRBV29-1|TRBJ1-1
CPGNRGRTEAFF
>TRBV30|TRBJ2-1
CAWSVTSGSYNEQFF
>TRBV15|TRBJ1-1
CATSRVGTEAFF
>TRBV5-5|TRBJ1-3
CASSPLWTGDTIYF
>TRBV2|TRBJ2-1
CASSTGLDEQFF
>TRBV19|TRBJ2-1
CASHPRGPGNEQFF
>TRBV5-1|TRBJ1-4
CASSLGDTGTATNEKLFF
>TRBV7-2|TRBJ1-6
CASSSTGGAGTLHF
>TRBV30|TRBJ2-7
CAWSVGTGAGEQYF
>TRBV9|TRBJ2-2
CASSLRLAGGTGELFF
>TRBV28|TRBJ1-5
CASSPDRVTQPQHF
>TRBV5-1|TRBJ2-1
CASSLVPGSGGSYNEQFF
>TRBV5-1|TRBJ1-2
CASSRPGAGISDGYTF
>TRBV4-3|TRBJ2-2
CASSQRTDNTGELFF
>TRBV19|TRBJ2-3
CASSAHRGTTDTQYF
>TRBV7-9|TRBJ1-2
CASSFRGAAKEDF
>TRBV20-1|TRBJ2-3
CSASTDTQYF
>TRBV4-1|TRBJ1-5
CASSRNRDNNQPQHF
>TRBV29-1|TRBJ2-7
CSVEVVRDEQYF
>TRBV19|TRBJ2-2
CASRVTTTGELFF
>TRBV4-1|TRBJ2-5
CASSQVSRQGTQYF
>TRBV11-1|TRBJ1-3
CASSRRDSGNTIYF
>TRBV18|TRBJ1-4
CASSPTADAEKLFF
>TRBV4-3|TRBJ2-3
CASRWTISTDTQYF
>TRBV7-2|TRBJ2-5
CASSLSGGRGRGAQYF
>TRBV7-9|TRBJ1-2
CASRGPEVGFSYGYTF
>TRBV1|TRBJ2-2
CTAGRRTSNTGELFF